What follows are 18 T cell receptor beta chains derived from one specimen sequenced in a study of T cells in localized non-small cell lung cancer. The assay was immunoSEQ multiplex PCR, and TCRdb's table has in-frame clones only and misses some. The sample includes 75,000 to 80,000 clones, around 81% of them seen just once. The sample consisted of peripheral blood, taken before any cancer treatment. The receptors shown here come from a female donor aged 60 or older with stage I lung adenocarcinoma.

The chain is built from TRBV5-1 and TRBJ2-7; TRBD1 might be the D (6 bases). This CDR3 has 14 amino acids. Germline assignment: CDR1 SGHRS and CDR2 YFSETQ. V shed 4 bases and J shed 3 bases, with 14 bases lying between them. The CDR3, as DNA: TGCGCCAGCAGCCCCGCTCAGGGGAACTACGAGCAGTACTTC. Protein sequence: CASSPAQGNYEQYF.

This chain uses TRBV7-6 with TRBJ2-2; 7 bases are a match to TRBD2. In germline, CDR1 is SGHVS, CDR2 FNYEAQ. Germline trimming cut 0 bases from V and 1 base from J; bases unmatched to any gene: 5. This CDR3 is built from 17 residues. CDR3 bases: TGTGCCAGCAGCTTAGCGCCCCCGGGGGGGAACACCGGGGAGCTGTTTTTT. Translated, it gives CASSLAPPGGNTGELFF.

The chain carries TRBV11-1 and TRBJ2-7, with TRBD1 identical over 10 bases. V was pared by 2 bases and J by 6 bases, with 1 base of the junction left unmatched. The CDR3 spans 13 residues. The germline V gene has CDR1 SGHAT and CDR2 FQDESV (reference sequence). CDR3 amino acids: CASSLRTGGEQYF. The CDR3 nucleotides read TGTGCCAGCAGCTTAAGGACAGGGGGCGAGCAGTACTTC.

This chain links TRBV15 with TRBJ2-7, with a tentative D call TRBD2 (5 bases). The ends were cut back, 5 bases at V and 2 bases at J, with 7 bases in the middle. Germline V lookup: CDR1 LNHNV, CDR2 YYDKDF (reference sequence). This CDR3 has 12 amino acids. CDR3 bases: TGTGCCACCAGCCCGGGAACCTACGAGCAGTACTTC. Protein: CATSPGTYEQYF.

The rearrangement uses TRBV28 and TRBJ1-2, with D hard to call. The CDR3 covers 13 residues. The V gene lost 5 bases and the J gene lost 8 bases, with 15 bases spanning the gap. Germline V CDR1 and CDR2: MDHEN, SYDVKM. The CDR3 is CASSPDYKRGYTF. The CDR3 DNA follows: TGTGCCAGCAGTCCTGACTACAAAAGAGGCTACACCTTC.

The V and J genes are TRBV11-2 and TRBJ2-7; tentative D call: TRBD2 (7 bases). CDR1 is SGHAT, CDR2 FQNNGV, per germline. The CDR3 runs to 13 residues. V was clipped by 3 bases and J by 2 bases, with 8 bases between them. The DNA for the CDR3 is TGTGCCAGCAGCTTGGGGGGGCCCTACGAGCAGTACTTC. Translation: CASSLGGPYEQYF.

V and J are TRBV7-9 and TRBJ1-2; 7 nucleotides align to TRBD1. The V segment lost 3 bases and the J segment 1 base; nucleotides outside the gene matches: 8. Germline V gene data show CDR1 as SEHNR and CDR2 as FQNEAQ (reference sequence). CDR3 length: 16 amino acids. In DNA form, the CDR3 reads TGTGCCAGCAGCTTCCGAACAGACAGGGTTAACTATGGCTACACCTTC. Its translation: CASSFRTDRVNYGYTF.

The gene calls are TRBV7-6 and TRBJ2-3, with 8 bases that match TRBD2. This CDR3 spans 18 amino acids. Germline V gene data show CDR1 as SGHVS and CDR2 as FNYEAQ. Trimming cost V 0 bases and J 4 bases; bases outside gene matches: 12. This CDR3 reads CASSLAVRTSREADTQYF. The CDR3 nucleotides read TGTGCCAGCAGCTTAGCTGTCCGGACTAGCCGGGAGGCAGATACGCAGTATTTT. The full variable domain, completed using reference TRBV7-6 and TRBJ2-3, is GAGVSQSPRYKVTKRGQDVALRCDPISGHVSLYWYRQALGQGPEFLTYFNYEAQQDKSGLPNDRFSAERPEGSISTLTIQRTEQRDSAMYRCASSLAVRTSREADTQYFGPGTRLTVL.

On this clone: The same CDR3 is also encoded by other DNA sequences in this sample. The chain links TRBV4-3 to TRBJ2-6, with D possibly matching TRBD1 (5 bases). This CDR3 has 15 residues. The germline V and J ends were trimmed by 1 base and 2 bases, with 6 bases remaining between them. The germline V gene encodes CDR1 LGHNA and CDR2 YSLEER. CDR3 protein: CASSQGRAGANVLTF. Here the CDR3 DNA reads TGCGCCAGCAGCCAAGGCAGGGCTGGGGCCAACGTCCTGACTTTC.

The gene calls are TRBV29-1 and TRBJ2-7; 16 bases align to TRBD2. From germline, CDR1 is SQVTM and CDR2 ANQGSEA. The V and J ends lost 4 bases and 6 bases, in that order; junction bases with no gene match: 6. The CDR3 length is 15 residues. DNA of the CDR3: TGCAGCGTTGCCGGGACTAGCGGGAGGGTGCGCGAGCAGTACTTC. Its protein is CSVAGTSGRVREQYF.

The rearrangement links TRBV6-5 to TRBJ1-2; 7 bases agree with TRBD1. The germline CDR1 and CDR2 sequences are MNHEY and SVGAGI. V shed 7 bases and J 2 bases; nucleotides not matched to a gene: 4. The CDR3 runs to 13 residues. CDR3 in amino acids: CASMAGGNYGYTF. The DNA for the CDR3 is TGTGCCAGCATGGCAGGGGGAAACTATGGCTACACCTTC.

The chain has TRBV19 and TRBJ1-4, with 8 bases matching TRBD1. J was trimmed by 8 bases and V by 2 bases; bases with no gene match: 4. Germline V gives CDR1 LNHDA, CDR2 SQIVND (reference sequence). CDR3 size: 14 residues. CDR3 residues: CASSIRQGKEKLFF. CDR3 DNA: TGTGCCAGTAGTATACGACAGGGGAAAGAAAAACTGTTTTTT.

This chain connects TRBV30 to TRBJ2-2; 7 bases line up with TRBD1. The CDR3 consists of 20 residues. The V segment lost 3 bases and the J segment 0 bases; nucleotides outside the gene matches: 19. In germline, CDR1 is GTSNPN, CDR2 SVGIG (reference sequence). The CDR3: CAWRRVPLTSTGPNTGELFF. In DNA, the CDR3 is TGTGCCTGGAGAAGGGTCCCTCTCACCTCGACAGGGCCGAACACCGGGGAGCTGTTTTTT. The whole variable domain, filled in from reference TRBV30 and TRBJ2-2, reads SQTIHQWPATLVQPVGSPLSLECTVEGTSNPNLYWYRQAAGRGLQLLFYSVGIGQISSEVPQNLSASRPQDRQFILSSKKLLLSDSGFYLCAWRRVPLTSTGPNTGELFFGEGSRLTVL.

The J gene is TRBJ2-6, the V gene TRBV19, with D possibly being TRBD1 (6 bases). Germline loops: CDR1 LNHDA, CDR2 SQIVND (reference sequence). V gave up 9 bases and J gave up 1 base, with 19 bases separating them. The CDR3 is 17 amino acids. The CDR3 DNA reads TGTGCCAGCCGAGGGGGACGGATGGGATCTGGGGCCAACGTCCTGACTTTC. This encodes CASRGGRMGSGANVLTF.

CDR3: CASSQGRQGGTGELFF. The CDR3 DNA follows: TGCGCCAGCAGCCAAGGGCGTCAGGGGGGAACCGGGGAGCTGTTTTTT. The rearrangement links TRBV4-3 to TRBJ2-2, with D tentatively TRBD1 (7 bases). The CDR3 is 16 residues long. V was trimmed by 1 base and J by 5 bases, leaving 14 bases between them. From germline, CDR1 is LGHNA and CDR2 YSLEER.

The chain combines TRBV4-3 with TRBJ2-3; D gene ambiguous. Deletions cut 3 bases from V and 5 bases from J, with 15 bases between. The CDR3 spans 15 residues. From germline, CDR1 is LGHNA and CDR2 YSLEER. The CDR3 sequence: CASSQTGSFGDTQYF. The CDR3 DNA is TGCGCCAGCAGCCAGACGGGTAGTTTTGGAGATACGCAGTATTTT.

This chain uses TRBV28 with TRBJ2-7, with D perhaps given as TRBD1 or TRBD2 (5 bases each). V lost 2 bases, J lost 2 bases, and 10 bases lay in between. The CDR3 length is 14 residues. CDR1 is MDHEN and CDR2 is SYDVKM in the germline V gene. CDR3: CASSLMGPTYEQYF. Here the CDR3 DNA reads TGTGCCAGCAGTTTAATGGGACCAACCTACGAGCAGTACTTC.

CDR3 nucleotides: TGTGCCTGGAGTGTACGCGGCGGCTACGAGCAGTACTTC. Translation: CAWSVRGGYEQYF. V gene TRBV30 combines with J gene TRBJ2-7, with D uncertain. The V and J ends lost 0 bases and 3 bases respectively, with 9 bases between them. The CDR3 has 13 residues. Germline CDR1 and CDR2: GTSNPN and SVGIG (reference sequence).